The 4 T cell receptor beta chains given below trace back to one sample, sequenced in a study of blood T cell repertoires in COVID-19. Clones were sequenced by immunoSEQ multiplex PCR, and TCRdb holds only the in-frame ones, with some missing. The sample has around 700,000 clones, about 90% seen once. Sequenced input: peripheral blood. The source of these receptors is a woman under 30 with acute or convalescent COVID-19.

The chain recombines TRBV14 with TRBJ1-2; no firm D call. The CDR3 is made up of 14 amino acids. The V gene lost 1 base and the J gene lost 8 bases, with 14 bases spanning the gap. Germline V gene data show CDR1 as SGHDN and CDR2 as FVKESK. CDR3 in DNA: TGTGCCAGCAGCCAAGTGTCAGGCCGGGAGGGCTACACCTTC. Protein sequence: CASSQVSGREGYTF.

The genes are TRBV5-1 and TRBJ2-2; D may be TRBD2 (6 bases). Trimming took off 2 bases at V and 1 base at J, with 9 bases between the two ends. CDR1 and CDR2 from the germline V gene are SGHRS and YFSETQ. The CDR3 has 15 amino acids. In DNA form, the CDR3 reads TGCGCCAGCAGCTTCGGAGGGGTGAACACCGGGGAGCTGTTTTTT. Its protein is CASSFGGVNTGELFF.

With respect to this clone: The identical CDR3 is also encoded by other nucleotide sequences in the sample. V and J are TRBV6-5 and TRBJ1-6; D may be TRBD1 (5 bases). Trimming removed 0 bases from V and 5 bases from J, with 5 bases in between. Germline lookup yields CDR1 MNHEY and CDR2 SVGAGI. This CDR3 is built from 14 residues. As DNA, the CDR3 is TGTGCCAGCAGTTACTCAGGGGATAATTCACCCCTCCACTTT. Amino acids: CASSYSGDNSPLHF.

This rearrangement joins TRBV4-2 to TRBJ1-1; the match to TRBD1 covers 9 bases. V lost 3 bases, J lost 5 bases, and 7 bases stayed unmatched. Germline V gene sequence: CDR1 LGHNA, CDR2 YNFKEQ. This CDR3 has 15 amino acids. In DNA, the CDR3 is TGTGCCAGCAGCCAGACGGGACAGGGAGGTACTGAAGCTTTCTTT. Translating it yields CASSQTGQGGTEAFF.